Listed here are 13 T cell receptor beta chains from one sample, sequenced in a study of memory CD4+ T cells and cytomegalovirus serostatus. Profiled with immunoSEQ multiplex PCR; TCRdb holds only in-frame clones, not every one. The sample records about 60,000 clones, around 82% being singletons. The sort gate was single viable CD3+CD4+CD8-CD45RO+ cells for memory CD4+ T cells. Sample: memory CD4+ T cells from blood. The receptor source for this set is an adult in good health and CMV-seronegative. Some clones in this sample may be carry-over from other donors' samples.

V is TRBV5-1 and J is TRBJ2-5, with TRBD2 matching over 7 bases. J was trimmed by 0 bases and V by 3 bases; bases with no gene match: 8. This CDR3 contains 16 residues. CDR1 is SGHRS, CDR2 YFSETQ, per germline. CDR3 sequence reads: CASSSGPSGYQETQYF. CDR3 coding DNA: TGCGCCAGCAGCTCGGGGCCTAGCGGTTACCAAGAGACCCAGTACTTC. The variable domain in full, with the rest retrieved from reference TRBV5-1 and TRBJ2-5, is KAGVTQTPRYLIKTRGQQVTLSCSPISGHRSVSWYQQTPGQGLQFLFEYFSETQRNKGNFPGRFSGRQFSNSRSEMNVSTLELGDSALYLCASSSGPSGYQETQYFGPGTRLLVL.

The rearrangement joins TRBV6-1 to TRBJ2-7; possibly TRBD1 or TRBD2 for D (6 bases each). Germline V lookup: CDR1 MNHNS, CDR2 SASEGT. The CDR3 is 13 residues long. V was cut by 2 bases and J by 2 bases, with 7 bases left in between. CDR3 region: CASSERGAYEQYF. CDR3 nucleotides: TGTGCCAGCAGTGAAAGGGGGGCCTACGAGCAGTACTTC.

This chain joins TRBV19 and TRBJ1-4; D unresolved. Germline lookup yields CDR1 LNHDA and CDR2 SQIVND (reference sequence). Between the trimmed V and J ends, which lost 2 bases and 4 bases, there was a span of 11 bases. The length of the CDR3 is 15 residues. CDR3 sequence: CASSISSRSNEKLFF. The DNA of the CDR3 is TGTGCCAGTAGTATATCCTCCAGGAGTAATGAAAAACTGTTTTTT. The variable domain in full, completed from reference TRBV19 and TRBJ1-4, reads DGGITQSPKYLFRKEGQNVTLSCEQNLNHDAMYWYRQDPGQGLRLIYYSQIVNDFQKGDIAEGYSVSREKKESFPLTVTSAQKNPTAFYLCASSISSRSNEKLFFGSGTQLSVL.

The V gene is TRBV7-9, the J gene TRBJ1-1; the D is unclear. The CDR3 is made up of 12 amino acids. The germline gives CDR1 SEHNR, CDR2 FQNEAQ (reference sequence). The ends were cut back, 2 bases at V and 0 bases at J, with 1 base in the middle. The CDR3 bases are TGTGCCAGCAGCTTAATGAACACTGAAGCTTTCTTT. The encoded protein is CASSLMNTEAFF. Full variable domain (rest looked up from reference TRBV7-9 and TRBJ1-1): DTGVSQNPRHKITKRGQNVTFRCDPISEHNRLYWYRQTLGQGPEFLTYFQNEAQLEKSRLLSDRFSAERPKGSFSTLEIQRTEQGDSAMYLCASSLMNTEAFFGQGTRLTVV.

V gene TRBV5-1 combines with J gene TRBJ1-1; 8 bases are a match to TRBD1. Trimming removed 5 bases from V and 6 bases from J; junction bases left unmatched: 12. The length of the CDR3 is 15 residues. Per the germline V gene, CDR1 is SGHRS and CDR2 is YFSETQ. The CDR3 sequence: CASRDRVHLSAEAFF. CDR3 nucleotides: TGCGCCAGCAGGGACAGGGTCCATCTGAGCGCTGAAGCTTTCTTT.

This clone has more than one count but fewer than ten. V gene TRBV5-6 combines with J gene TRBJ1-1, with TRBD1 matching over 9 bases. The J segment lost 0 bases and the V segment lost 3 bases, leaving 6 bases of the junction unmatched. The CDR3 covers 16 residues. Germline CDR1 and CDR2: SGHDT and YYEEEE. Here the CDR3 DNA reads TGTGCCAGCAGCTCCGACAGGGGGAGGATGAACACTGAAGCTTTCTTT. Translating it yields CASSSDRGRMNTEAFF.

J is TRBJ2-2 and V is TRBV5-6, with TRBD1 matching 7 bases. CDR3 length equals 15 residues. CDR1 and CDR2 from the germline V gene are SGHDT and YYEEEE. V shed 3 bases and J 5 bases; nucleotides not matched to a gene: 7. The DNA for the CDR3 is TGTGCCAGCAGCTACGACAGGGTGGGGACCGGGGAGCTGTTTTTT. This gives the protein CASSYDRVGTGELFF.

Turning to this clone: At one end, the junction sequence differs from germline, possibly due to a read error. V and J are TRBV15 and TRBJ2-1; no definite D call. The CDR3 length is 15 residues. CDR1 and CDR2 (germline): LNHNV, YYDKDF (reference sequence). The CDR3 DNA reads TGTGCCACCAGCAGAGATCAGCCGGTGGCTGCCTCCAGGCTCTTC. This gives the protein CATSRDQPVAASRLF.

J is TRBJ2-1 and V is TRBV30; 7 bases match TRBD2. The CDR3 covers 18 residues. The junction had 20 bases not matched to a gene; V was cut back by 5 bases and J by 4 bases. CDR1 and CDR2 (germline): GTSNPN, SVGIG (reference sequence). The CDR3 sequence is CAWASGGSTATVYNEQFF. The CDR3 DNA reads as TGTGCCTGGGCCTCGGGAGGTTCTACAGCGACCGTTTACAATGAGCAGTTCTTC.

This chain joins TRBV28 and TRBJ2-7; TRBD2 might be the D (7 bases). Germline V gives CDR1 MDHEN, CDR2 SYDVKM. Trimming took off 7 bases at V and 2 bases at J, with 18 bases between the two ends. The CDR3 loop spans 15 amino acids. CDR3 protein: CASNGGGSGAYEQYF. Here the CDR3 DNA reads TGTGCCAGCAACGGAGGGGGGAGCGGGGCCTACGAGCAGTACTTC.

This rearrangement joins TRBV6-5 to TRBJ2-7; D is perhaps TRBD1 (6 bases). The length of the CDR3 is 13 residues. From germline, CDR1 is MNHEY and CDR2 SVGAGI. V was shortened by 6 bases and J by 3 bases, with 12 bases between the two germline ends. The CDR3 loop is CASSRQDFYEQYF. CDR3 coding DNA: TGTGCCAGCAGCCGACAGGACTTCTACGAGCAGTACTTC.

This chain uses TRBV28 with TRBJ2-3; D remains unclear. Germline V gene sequence: CDR1 MDHEN, CDR2 SYDVKM. V gave up 6 bases and J gave up 0 bases, with 4 bases separating them. The CDR3 length is 12 residues. The CDR3 nucleotides are TGTGCCAGCAGGTCTAGCACAGATACGCAGTATTTT. Protein: CASRSSTDTQYF. The full variable domain, rest sourced from reference TRBV28 and TRBJ2-3, is DVKVTQSSRYLVKRTGEKVFLECVQDMDHENMFWYRQDPGLGLRLIYFSYDVKMKEKGDIPEGYSVSREKKERFSLILESASTNQTSMYLCASRSSTDTQYFGPGTRLTVL.

The chain uses TRBV6-6 and TRBJ1-2; 7 bases map to TRBD1. The CDR3 spans 16 residues. The V gene end was trimmed by 3 bases and the J gene end by 8 bases; junction bases not matched to a gene: 15. Germline V gene sequence: CDR1 MNHNY, CDR2 SVGAGI (reference sequence). DNA of the CDR3: TGTGCCAGCAGTTATGGTTTAGAGGGGGCGGGCTCCGGCTACACCTTC. Encoded protein: CASSYGLEGAGSGYTF.